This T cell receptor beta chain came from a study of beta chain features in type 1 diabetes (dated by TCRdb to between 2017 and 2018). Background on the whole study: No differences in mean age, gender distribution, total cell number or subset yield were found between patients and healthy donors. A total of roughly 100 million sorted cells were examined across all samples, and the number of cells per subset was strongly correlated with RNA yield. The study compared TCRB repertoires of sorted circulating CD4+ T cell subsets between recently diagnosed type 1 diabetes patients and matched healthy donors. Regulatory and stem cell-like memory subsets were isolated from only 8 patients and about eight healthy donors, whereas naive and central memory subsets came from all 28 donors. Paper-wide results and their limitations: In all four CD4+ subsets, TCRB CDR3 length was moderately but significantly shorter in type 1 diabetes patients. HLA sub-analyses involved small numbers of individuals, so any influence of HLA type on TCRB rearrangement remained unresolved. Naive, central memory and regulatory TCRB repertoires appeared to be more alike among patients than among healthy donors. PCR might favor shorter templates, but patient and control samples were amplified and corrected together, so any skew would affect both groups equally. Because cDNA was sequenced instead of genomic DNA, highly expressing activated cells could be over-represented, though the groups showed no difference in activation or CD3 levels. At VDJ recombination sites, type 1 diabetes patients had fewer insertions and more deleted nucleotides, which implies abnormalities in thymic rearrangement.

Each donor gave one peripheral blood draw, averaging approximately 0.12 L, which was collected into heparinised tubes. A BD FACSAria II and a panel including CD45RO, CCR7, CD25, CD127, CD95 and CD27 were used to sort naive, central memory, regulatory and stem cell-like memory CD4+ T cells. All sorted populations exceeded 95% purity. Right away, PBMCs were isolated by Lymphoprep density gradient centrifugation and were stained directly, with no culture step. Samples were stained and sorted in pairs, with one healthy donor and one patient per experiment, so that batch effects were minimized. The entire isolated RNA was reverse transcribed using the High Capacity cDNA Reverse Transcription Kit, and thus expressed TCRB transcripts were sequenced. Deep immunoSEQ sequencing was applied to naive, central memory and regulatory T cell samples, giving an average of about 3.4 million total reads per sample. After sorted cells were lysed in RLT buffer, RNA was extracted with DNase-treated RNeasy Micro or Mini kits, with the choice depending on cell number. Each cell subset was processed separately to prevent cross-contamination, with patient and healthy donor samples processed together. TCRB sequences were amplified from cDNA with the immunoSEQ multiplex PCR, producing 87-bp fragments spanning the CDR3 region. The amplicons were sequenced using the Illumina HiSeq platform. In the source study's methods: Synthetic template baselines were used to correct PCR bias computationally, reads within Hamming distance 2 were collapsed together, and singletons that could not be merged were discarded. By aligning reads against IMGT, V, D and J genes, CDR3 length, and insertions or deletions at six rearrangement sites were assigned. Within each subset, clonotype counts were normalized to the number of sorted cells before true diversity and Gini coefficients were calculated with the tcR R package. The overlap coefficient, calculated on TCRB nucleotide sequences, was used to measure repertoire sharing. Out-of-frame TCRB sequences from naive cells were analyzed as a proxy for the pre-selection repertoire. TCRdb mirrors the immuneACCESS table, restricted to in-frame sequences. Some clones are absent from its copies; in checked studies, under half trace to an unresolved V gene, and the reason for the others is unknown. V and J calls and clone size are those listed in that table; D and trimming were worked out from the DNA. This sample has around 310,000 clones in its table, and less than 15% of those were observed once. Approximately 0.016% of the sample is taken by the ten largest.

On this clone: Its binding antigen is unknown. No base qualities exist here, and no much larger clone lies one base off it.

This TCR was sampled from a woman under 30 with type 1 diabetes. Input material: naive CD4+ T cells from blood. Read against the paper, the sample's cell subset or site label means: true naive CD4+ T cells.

Here the CDR3 is given as CASSVRVIAGAPYNEQFF. The base sequence is TGTGCCAGCAGTGTACGGGTCATAGCGGGAGCCCCCTACAATGAGCAGTTCTTC. The sequence is built from TRBV28 and TRBJ2-1, with 9 bases in between that match TRBD2. Per the germline V gene, MDHEN is the CDR1 and SYDVKM is the CDR2. The CDR3, cysteine through phenylalanine, is 18 amino acids long. Only the CDR3 DNA stays, 54 bases, in frame from base 1. The germline V end is reduced by 5 bases and the J end by 2 bases; junction bases left unmatched: 13.